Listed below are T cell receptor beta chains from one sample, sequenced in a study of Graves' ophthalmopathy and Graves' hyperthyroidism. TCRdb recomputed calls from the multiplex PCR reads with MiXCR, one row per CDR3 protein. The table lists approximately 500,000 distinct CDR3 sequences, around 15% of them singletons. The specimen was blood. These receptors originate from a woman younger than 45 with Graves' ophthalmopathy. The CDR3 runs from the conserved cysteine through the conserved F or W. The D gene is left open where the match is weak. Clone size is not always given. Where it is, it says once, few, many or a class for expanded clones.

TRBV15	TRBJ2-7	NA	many	CATSTRTAPGEQYF	TGTGCCACCAGCACTCGGACGGCCCCGGGGGAGCAGTACTTC
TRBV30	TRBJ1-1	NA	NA	CAWSQGMNTEAFF	TGTGCCTGGAGCCAGGGGATGAACACTGAAGCTTTCTTT
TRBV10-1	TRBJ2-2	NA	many	CASSSRDTGELFF	TGCGCCAGCAGTTCCAGGGATACCGGGGAGCTGTTTTTT
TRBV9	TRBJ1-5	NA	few	CASSPDGGSNQPQHF	TGTGCCAGCAGCCCAGACGGGGGTAGCAATCAGCCCCAGCATTTT
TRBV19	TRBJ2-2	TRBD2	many	CASSISGSGTGELFF	TGTGCCAGTAGTATAAGCGGGAGCGGCACCGGGGAGCTGTTTTTT
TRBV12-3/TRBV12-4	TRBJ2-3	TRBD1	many	CASSLGTGWDTQYF	TGTGCCAGCAGTTTGGGGACAGGGTGGGATACGCAGTATTTT
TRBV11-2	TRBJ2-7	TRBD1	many	CASSLTQRQGASSYEQYF	TGTGCCAGCAGCTTAACCCAGAGACAGGGCGCGAGCTCCTACGAGCAGTACTTC
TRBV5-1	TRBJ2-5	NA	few	CASSPGQGQRETQYF	TGCGCCAGCTCTCCGGGGCAGGGTCAAAGAGAGACCCAGTACTTC
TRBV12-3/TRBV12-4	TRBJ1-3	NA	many	CASTAGPGNTIYF	TGTGCCAGCACGGCCGGACCTGGAAACACCATATATTTT
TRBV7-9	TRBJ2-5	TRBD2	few	CASSQTSGGASKTQYF	TGTGCCAGCAGCCAGACTAGCGGGGGGGCCTCGAAGACCCAGTACTTC
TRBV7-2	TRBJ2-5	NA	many	CASSLVTFQETQYF	TGTGCCAGCAGCTTAGTGACATTTCAAGAGACCCAGTACTTC
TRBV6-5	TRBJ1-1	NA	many	CASWVGGTEAFF	TGTGCCAGCTGGGTAGGTGGCACTGAAGCTTTCTTT
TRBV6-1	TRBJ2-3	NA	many	CASRGSTDTQYF	TGTGCCAGCAGGGGTAGCACAGATACGCAGTATTTT
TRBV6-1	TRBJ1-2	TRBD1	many	CASSVGQGAVFYGYTF	TGTGCCAGCAGTGTAGGACAGGGGGCAGTTTTTTATGGCTACACCTTC
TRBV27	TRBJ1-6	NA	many	CASRPRTGGRDSPLHF	TGTGCCAGCAGACCCAGGACTGGCGGGCGGGATTCACCCCTCCACTTT